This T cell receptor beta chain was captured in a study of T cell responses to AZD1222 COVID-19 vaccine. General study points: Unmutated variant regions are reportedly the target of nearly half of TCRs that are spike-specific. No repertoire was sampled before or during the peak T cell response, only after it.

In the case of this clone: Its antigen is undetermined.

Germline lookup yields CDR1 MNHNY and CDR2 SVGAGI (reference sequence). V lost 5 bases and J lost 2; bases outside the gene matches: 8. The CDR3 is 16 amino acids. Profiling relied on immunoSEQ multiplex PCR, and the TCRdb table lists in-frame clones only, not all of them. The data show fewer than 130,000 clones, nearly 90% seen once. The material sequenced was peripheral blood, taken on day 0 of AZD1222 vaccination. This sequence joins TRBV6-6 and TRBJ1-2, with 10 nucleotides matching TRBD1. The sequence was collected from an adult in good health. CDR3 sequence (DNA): TGTGCCAGCAGTCCCTGGACAGGGGGAAGCAACTATGGCTACACCTTC. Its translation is CASSPWTGGSNYGYTF.